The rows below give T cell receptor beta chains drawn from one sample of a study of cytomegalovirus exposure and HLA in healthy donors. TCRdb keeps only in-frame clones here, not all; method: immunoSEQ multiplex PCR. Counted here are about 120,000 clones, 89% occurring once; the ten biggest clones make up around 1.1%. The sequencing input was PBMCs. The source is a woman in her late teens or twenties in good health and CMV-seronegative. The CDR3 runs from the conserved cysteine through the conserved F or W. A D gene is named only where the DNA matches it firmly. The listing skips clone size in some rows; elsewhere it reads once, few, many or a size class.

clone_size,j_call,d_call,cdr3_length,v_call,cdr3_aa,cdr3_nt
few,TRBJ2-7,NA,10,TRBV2,CASRALVTHF,TGTGCCAGCAGGGCTCTAGTAACGCACTTC
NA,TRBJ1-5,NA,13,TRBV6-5,CASRSGFNQPQHF,TGTGCCAGCAGATCCGGGTTCAATCAGCCCCAGCATTTT
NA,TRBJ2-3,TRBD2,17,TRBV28,CASSPTGRGGRADTQYF,TGTGCCAGCAGTCCAACGGGGAGGGGCGGGAGAGCAGATACGCAGTATTTT
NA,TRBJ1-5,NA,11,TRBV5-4,CASSSGGPQHF,TGTGCCAGCAGCTCAGGAGGGCCCCAGCATTTT
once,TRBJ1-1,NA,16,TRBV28,CASSSIRQGKDTEAFF,TGTGCCAGCAGCTCTATCCGTCAGGGGAAGGACACTGAAGCTTTCTTT
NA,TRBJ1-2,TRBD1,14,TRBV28,CASSLLEGADGYTF,TGTGCCAGCAGTTTATTGGAGGGGGCGGATGGCTACACCTTC
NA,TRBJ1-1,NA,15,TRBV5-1,CASSLATGEIAEAFF,TGCGCCAGCAGCTTGGCTACGGGAGAAATTGCTGAAGCTTTCTTT
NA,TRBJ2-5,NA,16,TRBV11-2,CASSLEGQLGGETQYF,TGTGCCAGCAGCTTAGAGGGACAGTTGGGAGGAGAGACCCAGTACTTC
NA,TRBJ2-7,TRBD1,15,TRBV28,CASSLSGQPFYEQYF,TGTGCCAGCAGTTTGTCGGGACAGCCATTCTACGAGCAGTACTTC
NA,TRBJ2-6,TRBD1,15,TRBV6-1,CASSPDRAGANVLTF,TGTGCCAGCAGTCCGGACAGGGCCGGGGCCAACGTCCTGACTTTC
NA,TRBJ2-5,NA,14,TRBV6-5,CASSQGPTLETQYF,TGTGCCAGCAGTCAGGGTCCTACCCTAGAGACCCAGTACTTC
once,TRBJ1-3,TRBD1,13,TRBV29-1,CSVPTGEGNTIYF,TGCAGCGTCCCGACAGGGGAAGGAAACACCATATATTTT
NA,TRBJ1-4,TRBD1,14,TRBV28,CASSFDRGFEKLFF,TGTGCCAGCAGTTTCGACAGGGGGTTTGAAAAACTGTTTTTT
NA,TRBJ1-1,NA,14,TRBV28,CASSRTAVNTEAFF,TGTGCCAGCAGCCGCACAGCTGTGAACACTGAAGCTTTCTTT
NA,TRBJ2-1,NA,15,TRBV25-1,CASSEGTTGYNEQFF,TGTGCCAGCAGTGAGGGGACAACAGGATACAATGAGCAGTTCTTC
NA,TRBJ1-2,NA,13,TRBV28,CASTQVDNYGYTF,TGTGCCAGCACACAGGTCGATAACTATGGCTACACCTTC
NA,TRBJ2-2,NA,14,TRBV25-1,CASSVGVNTGELFF,TGTGCCAGCAGTGTTGGAGTGAACACCGGGGAGCTGTTTTTT
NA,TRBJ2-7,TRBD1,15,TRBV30,CAWSEGQGDSYEQYF,TGTGCCTGGAGTGAGGGACAGGGGGACTCCTACGAGCAGTACTTC
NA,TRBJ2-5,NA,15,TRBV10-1,CASSESRGGEETQYF,TGCGCCAGCAGTGAGTCAAGGGGGGGAGAAGAGACCCAGTACTTC
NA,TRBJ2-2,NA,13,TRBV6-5,CATGMQNTGELFF,TGTGCCACAGGGATGCAAAACACCGGGGAGCTGTTTTTT
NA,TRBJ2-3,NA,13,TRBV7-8,CASTGDSTDTQYF,TGTGCCAGCACCGGGGACTCCACAGATACGCAGTATTTT
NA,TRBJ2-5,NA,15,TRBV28,CASSSGDQYQETQYF,TGTGCCAGCAGTTCCGGGGATCAGTACCAAGAGACCCAGTACTTC
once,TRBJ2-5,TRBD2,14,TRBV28,CASSSGGAVETQYF,TGTGCCAGCAGCAGCGGGGGAGCGGTGGAGACCCAGTACTTC
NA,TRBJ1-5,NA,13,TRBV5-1,CASSLGGGQPQHF,TGCGCCAGCAGCTTGGGGGGGGGCCAGCCCCAGCATTTT
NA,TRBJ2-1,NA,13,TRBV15,CAIARRRVNEQFF,TGTGCCATAGCTAGGCGCCGGGTCAATGAGCAGTTCTTC
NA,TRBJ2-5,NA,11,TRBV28,CASSRGKTQYF,TGTGCCAGCAGTAGGGGAAAGACCCAGTACTTC
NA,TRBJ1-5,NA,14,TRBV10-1,CASSESQEGRPQHF,TGCGCCAGCAGTGAGTCCCAGGAGGGACGGCCCCAGCATTTT
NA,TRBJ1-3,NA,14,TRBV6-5,CASSYSRAGNTIYF,TGTGCCAGCAGTTACTCCAGGGCTGGAAACACCATATATTTT
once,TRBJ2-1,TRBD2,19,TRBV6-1,CASSEWASGRAVFRDEQFF,TGTGCCAGCAGTGAATGGGCTAGCGGGAGGGCCGTTTTCAGAGATGAGCAGTTCTTC
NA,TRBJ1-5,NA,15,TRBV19,CASSSTFNSNQPQHF,TGTGCCAGTAGTTCAACTTTTAATAGCAATCAGCCCCAGCATTTT
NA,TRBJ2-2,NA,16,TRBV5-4,CASSLVDRGNTGELFF,TGTGCCAGCAGCTTGGTCGACCGGGGAAACACCGGGGAGCTGTTTTTT
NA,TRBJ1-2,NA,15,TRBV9,CASSVVEGFMGGYTF,TGTGCCAGCAGCGTAGTTGAGGGCTTTATGGGGGGCTACACCTTC
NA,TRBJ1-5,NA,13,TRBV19,CASSMTSGQPQHF,TGTGCCAGTAGTATGACCTCGGGTCAGCCCCAGCATTTT
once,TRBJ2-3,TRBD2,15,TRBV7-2,CASSAGLAGGDTQYF,TGTGCCAGCAGCGCCGGACTAGCGGGAGGAGATACGCAGTATTTT
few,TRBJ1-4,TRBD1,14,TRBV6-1,CASSDGQGGEKLFF,TGTGCCAGCAGTGACGGACAGGGAGGGGAAAAACTGTTTTTT
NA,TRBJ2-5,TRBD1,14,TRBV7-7,CASSTRQGGETQYF,TGTGCCAGCAGCACTCGACAGGGCGGCGAGACCCAGTACTTC
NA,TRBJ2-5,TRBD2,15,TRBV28,CASSARLAGQETQYF,TGTGCCAGCAGTGCGAGACTAGCGGGGCAAGAGACCCAGTACTTC
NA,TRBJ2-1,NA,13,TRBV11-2,CASSLVVLNEQFF,TGTGCCAGCAGCTTAGTTGTCCTAAATGAGCAGTTCTTC
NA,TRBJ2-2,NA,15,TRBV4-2,CASSQGLENTGELFF,TGTGCCAGCAGCCAAGGTCTAGAGAACACCGGGGAGCTGTTTTTT
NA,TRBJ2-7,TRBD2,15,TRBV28,CASSSGLAGSYEQYF,TGTGCCAGCAGCTCAGGACTAGCGGGTTCCTACGAGCAGTACTTC
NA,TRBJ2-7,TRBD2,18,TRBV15,CATSRDTPGGRPWSEQYF,TGTGCCACCAGCAGAGATACCCCGGGGGGACGACCCTGGAGCGAGCAGTACTTC
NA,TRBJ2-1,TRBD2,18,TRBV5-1,CASSGGLAGALGYNEQFF,TGCGCCAGCAGCGGAGGACTAGCGGGGGCCTTGGGGTACAATGAGCAGTTCTTC
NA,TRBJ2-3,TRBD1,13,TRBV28,CASSPQGADTQYF,TGTGCCAGCAGTCCACAGGGGGCAGATACGCAGTATTTT
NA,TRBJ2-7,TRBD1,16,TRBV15,CATSRGNDRGRSEQYF,TGTGCCACCAGCAGAGGAAATGACAGGGGGCGATCCGAGCAGTACTTC
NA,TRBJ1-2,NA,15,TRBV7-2,CASSPTGDGYYGYTF,TGTGCCAGCAGCCCGACCGGGGATGGTTACTATGGCTACACCTTC
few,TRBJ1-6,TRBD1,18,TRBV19,CASSKVAGQGTYNSPLHF,TGTGCCAGTAGTAAGGTTGCGGGACAGGGGACCTATAATTCACCCCTCCACTTT
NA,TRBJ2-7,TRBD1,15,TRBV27,CASSYSSGQGYEQYF,TGTGCCAGCAGTTACTCCTCGGGACAGGGTTACGAGCAGTACTTC
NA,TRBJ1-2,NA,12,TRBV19,CASSAGDYGYTF,TGTGCCAGTTCCGCGGGGGACTATGGCTACACCTTC
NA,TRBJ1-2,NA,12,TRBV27,CASKTGGYGYTF,TGTGCCAGCAAGACAGGAGGCTATGGCTACACCTTC
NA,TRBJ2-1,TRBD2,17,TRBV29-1,CSVVGLAGGTSYNEQFF,TGCAGCGTTGTCGGTCTAGCGGGGGGTACCTCCTACAATGAGCAGTTCTTC
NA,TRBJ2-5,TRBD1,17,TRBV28,CASSPRPDRGLWETQYF,TGTGCCAGCAGTCCCCGCCCCGACAGGGGGCTATGGGAGACCCAGTACTTC
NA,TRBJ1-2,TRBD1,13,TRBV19,CATGDREQHGYTF,TGTGCCACCGGGGACAGGGAACAGCATGGCTACACCTTC
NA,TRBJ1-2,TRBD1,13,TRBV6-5,CASSWGQGQGYTF,TGTGCCAGCAGCTGGGGACAGGGGCAAGGCTACACCTTC
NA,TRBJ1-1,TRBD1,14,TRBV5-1,CASSWGQGITEAFF,TGCGCCAGCAGCTGGGGACAGGGAATTACTGAAGCTTTCTTT
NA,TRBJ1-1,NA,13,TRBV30,CAWSGYMNTEAFF,TGTGCCTGGAGTGGGTACATGAACACTGAAGCTTTCTTT